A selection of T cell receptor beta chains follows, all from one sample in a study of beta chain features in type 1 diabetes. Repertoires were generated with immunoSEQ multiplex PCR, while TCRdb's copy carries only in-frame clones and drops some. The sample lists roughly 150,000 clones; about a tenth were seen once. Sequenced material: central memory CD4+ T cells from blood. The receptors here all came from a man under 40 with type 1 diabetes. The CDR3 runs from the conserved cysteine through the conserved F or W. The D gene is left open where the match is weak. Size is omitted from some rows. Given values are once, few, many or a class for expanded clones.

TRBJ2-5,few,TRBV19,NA,TGTGCCAGTAGTCCCCCTTTGAGGGGGAGCCTGCAAGAGACCCAGTACTTC,CASSPPLRGSLQETQYF
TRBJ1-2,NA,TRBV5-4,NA,TGTGCCAGCAGCTTTGCAGGCGGAGGTGGCTACACCTTC,CASSFAGGGGYTF
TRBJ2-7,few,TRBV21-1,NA,TGTGCCAGCAGCGACCCGGACAGGGGCTACGAGCAGTACTTC,CASSDPDRGYEQYF
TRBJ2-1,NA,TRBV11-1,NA,TGTGCCAGCAGCTTACACTTCGGGAGATATGAGCAGTTCTTC,CASSLHFGRYEQFF
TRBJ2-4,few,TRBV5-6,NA,TGTGCCAGCAGCTGGATAACCGAGGTTGAAAACATTCAGTACTTC,CASSWITEVENIQYF
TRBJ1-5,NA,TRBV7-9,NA,TGTGCCAGCAGCCCAGGGGCGGACCAGCCCCAGCATTTT,CASSPGADQPQHF
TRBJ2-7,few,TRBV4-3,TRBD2,TGCGCCAGTTCCACGGGACTAGCATTCTACGAGCAGTACTTC,CASSTGLAFYEQYF
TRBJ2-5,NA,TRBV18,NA,TGTGCCAGCTCACCTGAGAGAGAGACCCAGTACTTC,CASSPERETQYF
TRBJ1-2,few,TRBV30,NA,TGTGCCTGGAATCGACAGGAGAGCTATGGCTACACCTTC,CAWNRQESYGYTF
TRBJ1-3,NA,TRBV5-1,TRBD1,TGCGCCAGCAGCCCAGGGGGCTCTGGAAACACCATATATTTT,CASSPGGSGNTIYF
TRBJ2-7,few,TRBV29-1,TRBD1,TGCAGCGTTCGCCAGGGGGAAGGGGGCTACGAGCAGTACTTC,CSVRQGEGGYEQYF
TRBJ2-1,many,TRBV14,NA,TGTGCCAGCAGCCAAGTTCTTTCACTCGGGCAGTTCTTC,CASSQVLSLGQFF
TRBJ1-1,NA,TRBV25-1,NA,TGTGCCAGCACTCGGAACACTGAAGCTTTCTTT,CASTRNTEAFF
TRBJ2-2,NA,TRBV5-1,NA,TGCGCCAGCAGCCCTGGTGGCGGGAACACCGGGGAGCTGTTTTTT,CASSPGGGNTGELFF
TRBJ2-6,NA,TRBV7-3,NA,TGTGCCAGCAGCTTAAACCCAGACACCAACGTCCTGACTTTC,CASSLNPDTNVLTF
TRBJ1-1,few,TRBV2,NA,TGTGCCAGCAGTGATCTCCTTGAAGCTTTCTTT,CASSDLLEAFF
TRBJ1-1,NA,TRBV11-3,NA,TGTGCCAGCAGCTTTGGGGAGAGCAGCGCTTTCTTT,CASSFGESSAFF
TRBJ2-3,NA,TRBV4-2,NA,TGTGCCAGCAGCCAAGACGACTTCGCCACAGATACGCAGTATTTT,CASSQDDFATDTQYF
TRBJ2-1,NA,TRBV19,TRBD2,TGTGCCAGTAGTATAGATCAAGCGGGAGTGGATGAGCAGTTCTTC,CASSIDQAGVDEQFF
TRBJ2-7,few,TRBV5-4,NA,TGTGCCAGCAGCACAGACCGTCTCGAGCAGTACTTC,CASSTDRLEQYF
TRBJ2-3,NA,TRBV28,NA,TGTGCCAGCAGCGATCTCCAGGGGTCAGATACGCAGTATTTT,CASSDLQGSDTQYF
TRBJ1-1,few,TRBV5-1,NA,TGCGCCAGCAGCTTCAGACCCCACACAATTGATCCGGGACACATGAACACTGAAGCTTTCTTT,CASSFRPHTIDPGHMNTEAFF
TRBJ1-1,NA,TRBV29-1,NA,TGCAGCGTTGATGAGGAGTACACTGAAGCTTTCTTT,CSVDEEYTEAFF
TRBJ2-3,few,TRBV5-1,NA,TGCGCCAGCAGCCGCGGCGAGTCTACAGATACGCAGTATTTT,CASSRGESTDTQYF
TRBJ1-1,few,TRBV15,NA,TGTGCCACCAGCAGACCTACAGGGAAGACTGAAGCTTTCTTT,CATSRPTGKTEAFF
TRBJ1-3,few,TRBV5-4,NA,TGTGCCAGCAGCTTCCCGGGGTATGGAAACACCATATATTTT,CASSFPGYGNTIYF
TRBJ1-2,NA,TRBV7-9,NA,TGTGCCAGCAGCGCAGGAGGGTCCCCGAGGGCCGGCTACACCTTC,CASSAGGSPRAGYTF
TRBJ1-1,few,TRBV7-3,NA,TGTGCCAGCAGCTCACGAGGGATCTCAGGGAACACTGAAGCTTTCTTT,CASSSRGISGNTEAFF
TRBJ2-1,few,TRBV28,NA,TGTGCCAGCAGTTCCGGAGCTTACAATGAGCAGTTCTTC,CASSSGAYNEQFF
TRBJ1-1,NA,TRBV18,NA,TGTGCCAGCTCACCACCACGGCGGAGGATGAACACTGAAGCTTTCTTT,CASSPPRRRMNTEAFF
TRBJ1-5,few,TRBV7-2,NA,TGTGCCAGCAGCCCGTATAGCAATCAGCCCCAGCATTTT,CASSPYSNQPQHF
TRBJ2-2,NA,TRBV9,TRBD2,TGTGCCAGCAGCGCAGGACTAGCGGCGAACACCGGGGAGCTGTTTTTT,CASSAGLAANTGELFF
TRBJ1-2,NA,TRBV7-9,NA,TGTGCCAGCAGCCAAGGCCGGGGGACTAACTATGGCTACACCTTC,CASSQGRGTNYGYTF
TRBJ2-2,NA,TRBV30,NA,TGTGCCTGGCATCAGGGAGAAGGGGGCACCGGGGAGCTGTTTTTT,CAWHQGEGGTGELFF
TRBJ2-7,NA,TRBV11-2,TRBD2,TGTGCCAGCAGCTCCCTTAGGGGCGGGAGGAACGAGCAGTACTTC,CASSSLRGGRNEQYF
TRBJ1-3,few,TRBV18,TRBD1,TGTGCCAGCTCACCAGTGTCCCCCGGGACAGGCTCTGGAAACACCATATATTTT,CASSPVSPGTGSGNTIYF
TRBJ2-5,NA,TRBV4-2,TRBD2,TGTGCCAGCAGCGCCCATACTAGCGGGCAAGAGACCCAGTACTTC,CASSAHTSGQETQYF
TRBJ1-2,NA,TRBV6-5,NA,TGTGCCAGCAGTTACGGCAGGGTCGATGGCTACACCTTC,CASSYGRVDGYTF
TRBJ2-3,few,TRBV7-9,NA,TGTGCCAGCAGCGAAGACGGGGGAAAGGCGTATTTT,CASSEDGGKAYF
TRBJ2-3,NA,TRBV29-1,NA,TGCAGCGTTGCGGTAGGGGCAGCAGATACGCAGTATTTT,CSVAVGAADTQYF
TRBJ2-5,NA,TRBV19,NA,TGTGCCAGTCGGGGCCAAGAGACCCAGTACTTC,CASRGQETQYF
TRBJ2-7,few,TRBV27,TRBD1,TGTGCCAGCAGTTTTCTGGGGCCGGGACAGGGTAAGGAGCAGTACTTC,CASSFLGPGQGKEQYF
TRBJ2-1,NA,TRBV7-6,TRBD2,TGTGCCAGCAGCCCCATAGGTAGCGGGGGTTCCTACAATGAGCAGTTCTTC,CASSPIGSGGSYNEQFF
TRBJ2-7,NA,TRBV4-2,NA,TGTGCCAGCAGCCAAGATTTAGTCCAAACCTACGAGCAGTACTTC,CASSQDLVQTYEQYF
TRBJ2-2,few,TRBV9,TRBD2,TGTGCCAGCAGCGGTAGCGGGGTGAACACCGGGGAGCTGTTTTTT,CASSGSGVNTGELFF
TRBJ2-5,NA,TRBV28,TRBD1,TGTGCCAGCAGTAACACAGGGGCTGAGACCCAGTACTTC,CASSNTGAETQYF
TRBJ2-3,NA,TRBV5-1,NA,TGCGCCAGCAGCTTGGCGGGAGCCCCAACAGATACGCAGTATTTT,CASSLAGAPTDTQYF
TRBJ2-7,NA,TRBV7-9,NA,TGTGCCAGCAGCCAGGACACGTCCTACGAGCAGTACTTC,CASSQDTSYEQYF
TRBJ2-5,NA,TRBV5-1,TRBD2,TGCGCCAGCAGCTGGGGCCCTAGCGGGACGGAAGAGACCCAGTACTTC,CASSWGPSGTEETQYF
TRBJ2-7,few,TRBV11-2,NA,TGTGCCAGCAGCTCCAGCGGGTACGAGCAGTACTTC,CASSSSGYEQYF
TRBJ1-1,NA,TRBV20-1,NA,TGCAGTGCTAGAGACAGTCCTGAAGCTTTCTTT,CSARDSPEAFF
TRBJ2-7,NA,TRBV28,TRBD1,TGTGCCAGCAGTTTGTGGAAGACAGGGCTATACGAGCAGTACTTC,CASSLWKTGLYEQYF
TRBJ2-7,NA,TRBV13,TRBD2,TGTGCCAGCAGCATGGGACTAGCGGCTACCTACGAGCAGTACTTC,CASSMGLAATYEQYF
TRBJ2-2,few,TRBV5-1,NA,TGCGCCAGCAGTCCAGGGGCGACCGGGGAGCTGTTTTTT,CASSPGATGELFF
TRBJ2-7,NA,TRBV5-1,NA,TGCGCCAGCAGCTTTCAAGGGGCGGATAGCGAGCAGTACTTC,CASSFQGADSEQYF
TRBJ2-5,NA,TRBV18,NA,TGTGCCAGCTCACCGTTACTTAGCGGCGAACAAGAGACCCAGTACTTC,CASSPLLSGEQETQYF
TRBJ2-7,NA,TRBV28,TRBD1,TGTGCCAGCAATCGTTTCTCCGGGACAGGGCCCTACGAGCAGTACTTC,CASNRFSGTGPYEQYF
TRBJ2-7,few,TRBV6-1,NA,TGTGCCAGCAGTGCGACAGGAACCCCCTACGAGCAGTACTTC,CASSATGTPYEQYF
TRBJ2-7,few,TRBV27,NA,TGTGCCAGCAGTTTATTGGGCAGGAACTACGAGCAGTACTTC,CASSLLGRNYEQYF
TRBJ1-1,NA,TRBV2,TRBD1,TGTGCCAGCAGTGAATTAGGGACAGGAGGCACTGAAGCTTTCTTT,CASSELGTGGTEAFF